This T cell receptor (beta chain) is from a study of shared clonotypes between healthy human individuals (dated by TCRdb to 2019 to 2021). Regarding the complete study: A couple of women and three men aged 18 to 49 years were included in the cohort. For each donor, CD4 naive and CD4 memory were each run on three plates, CD8 naive on two plates, and CD8 memory on one plate. Blood TCR repertoires of about 5 healthy adults were deeply sequenced to estimate repertoire size and the extent of clonotype sharing between individuals. Different laboratories and diverse techniques were used to prepare libraries and sequence TCR repertoires, to increase sequencing depth and limit assay-specific biases. Leukapheresis yielded between about 0.85 and 9.5 billion PBMCs per donor.

TCR CDR3 regions were amplified from genomic DNA by multiplex PCR using the deep immunoSEQ assay. For each cell subset, the extracted genomic DNA was distributed evenly across all wells of several immunoSEQ 96-well plates, and each plate served as one replicate. For sorted subsets, each replicate PCR was loaded with approximately 0.2 ug genomic DNA, equivalent to approximately 33,000 T cell genomes. Purified libraries were measured with a Qubit 3.0 fluorometer, size-checked on a Bioanalyzer 2100, and measured again with the KAPA Library Quantification kit. Every immunoSEQ 96-well plate was sequenced on a separate single-read 150-cycle Illumina NextSeq 550 flow cell. In the original analysis: Because the immunoSEQ output held only junctional sequences and lacked quality scores, the filtering could not match the filtering applied to full-length reads. Sequences were annotated with PyIR, a Python wrapper for IgBLAST v1.9, using IMGT germline references to assign V/J genes and CDR3. Reads with weak V/J assignments (E-value above 1e-6), missing CDR3, stop codons, out-of-frame junctions, or ambiguous translated residues were removed. V3J clonotypes were defined by identical inferred V gene, J gene, and CDR3 amino acid sequence. Percentage overlap between repertoires was computed as shared unique clonotypes divided by the size of the smaller repertoire. Repertoire richness was assessed with RTK rarefaction, the Chao1 estimator, and Recon v2.1 estimates of unobserved clonotypes. Generation probabilities for all TCRbeta clonotypes obtained by the gDNA method from a handful of donors were computed using OLGA. The immuneACCESS repertoire file appears here via TCRdb, limited to in-frame rearrangements. These files lack a portion of the clones; in checked studies, under half of the deficit traces to unresolved V genes, and the cause of the others is not known. That table gives V, J and clone size, and the DNA gave D and trimming. In all, the sample holds roughly 2 million clones, and 90% to 97% of those were seen once. The top ten clones comprise over 0.1% of the sample.

Donors were healthy HIV-negative adults with no recently reported acute infections or vaccinations. All donors were Caucasian adults living in Nashville, Tennessee, USA. CD4+ T cells were enriched by magnetic negative selection, after which naive cells were positively selected on CD45RA and the negative fraction was taken as the memory subset. Blood was collected by leukapheresis, and PBMCs were isolated by Ficoll-Histopaque density gradient centrifugation and then cryopreserved in liquid nitrogen vapor phase. Purity and quantity of every magnetically sorted T cell population were checked by analytical flow cytometry. Genomic DNA was isolated from every sorted fraction and measured by UV absorbance on a Nanodrop 2000c. Broader findings and caveats from the paper: Across four donors, about 4.5% of naive CD4, approximately 3.5% of naive CD8, around 2.1% of memory CD4, and under 0.45% of memory CD8 clonotypes were shared. Rarefaction of sorted-subset datasets indicated incomplete sequencing despite the large sequencing depth. Pairwise subsampling indicated that sequencing depth was expected to affect the degree of clonotype sharing among donors. Clonotypes shared by all four sorted-subset donors showed higher generation probabilities than non-shared clonotypes. The genetic and exposure-history diversity represented was limited by the small number of donors. Naive subsets generally had larger estimated clonotype richness than memory subsets did. Sampling was restricted to blood, and TCR repertoires in tissue are likely to differ from TCR repertoires in blood.

Of note for this clone: Which antigen it targets is not known. Within one base of it there is no much larger clone, and no base qualities were kept.

Spanning cysteine to phenylalanine, the CDR3 consists of 13 amino acids. Solely the CDR3 DNA is kept, with 39 bases framed from the first base. Deletion took 5 bases off V and 0 bases off J, with a span of 6 bases between the germline ends. CDR1 and CDR2 were assigned from the germline V gene (reference sequence) as SEHNR and FQNEAQ. The material sequenced was naive CD4+ T cells sorted from blood. The intended sense of this specimen's cell subset or site label: CD45RA+ positively selected. The TCR originated in a man aged 18 to 29 in good health. The V gene is TRBV7-9 and the J gene is TRBJ2-3; the D gene remains uncertain. The sequence in DNA is TGTGCCAGCAGCCAAATTAGCACAGATACGCAGTATTTT. Translated, it reads CASSQISTDTQYF.